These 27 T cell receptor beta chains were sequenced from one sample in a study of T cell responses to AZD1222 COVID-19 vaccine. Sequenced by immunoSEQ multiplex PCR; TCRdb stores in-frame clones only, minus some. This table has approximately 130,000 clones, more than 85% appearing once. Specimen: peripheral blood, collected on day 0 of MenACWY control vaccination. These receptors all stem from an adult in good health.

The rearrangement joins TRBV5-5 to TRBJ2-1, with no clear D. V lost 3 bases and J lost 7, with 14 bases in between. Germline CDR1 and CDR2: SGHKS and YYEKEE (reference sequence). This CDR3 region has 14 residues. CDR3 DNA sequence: TGTGCCAGCAGCTCCTCCATTGACCTTAATGAGCAGTTCTTC. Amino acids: CASSSSIDLNEQFF.

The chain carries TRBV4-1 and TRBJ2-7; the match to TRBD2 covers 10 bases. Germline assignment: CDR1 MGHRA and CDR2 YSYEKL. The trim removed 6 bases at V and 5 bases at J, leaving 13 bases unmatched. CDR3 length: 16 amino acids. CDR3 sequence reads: CASSLGGASGRNEQYF. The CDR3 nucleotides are TGCGCCAGCAGTTTGGGAGGGGCTAGCGGGAGAAACGAGCAGTACTTC.

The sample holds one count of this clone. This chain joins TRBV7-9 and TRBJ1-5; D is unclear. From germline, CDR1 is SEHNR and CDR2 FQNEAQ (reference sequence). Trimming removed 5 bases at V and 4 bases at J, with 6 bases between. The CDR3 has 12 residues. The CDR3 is CASSIPNQPQHF. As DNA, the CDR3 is TGTGCCAGCAGCATACCTAATCAGCCCCAGCATTTT.

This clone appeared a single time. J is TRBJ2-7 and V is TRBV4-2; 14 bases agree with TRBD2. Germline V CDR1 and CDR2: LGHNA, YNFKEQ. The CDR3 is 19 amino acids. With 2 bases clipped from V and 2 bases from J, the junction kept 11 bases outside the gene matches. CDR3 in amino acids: CASSQIGLAGGVSPYEQYF. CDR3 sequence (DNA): TGTGCCAGCAGCCAAATCGGACTAGCGGGAGGTGTATCCCCCTACGAGCAGTACTTC.

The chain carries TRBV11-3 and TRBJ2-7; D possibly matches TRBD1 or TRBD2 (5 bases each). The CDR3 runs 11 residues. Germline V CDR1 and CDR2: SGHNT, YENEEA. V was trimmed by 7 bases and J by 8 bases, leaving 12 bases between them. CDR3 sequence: CASTFGAKQYF. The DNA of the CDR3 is TGTGCCAGCACCTTCGGGGCGAAGCAGTACTTC.

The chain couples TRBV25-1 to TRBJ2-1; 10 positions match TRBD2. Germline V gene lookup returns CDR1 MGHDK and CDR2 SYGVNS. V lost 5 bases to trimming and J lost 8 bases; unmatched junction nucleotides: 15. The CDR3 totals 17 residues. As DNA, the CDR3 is TGTGCCAGCAGTCAAAAAAAACCGGGACTAGCGCTCGATGAGCAGTTCTTC. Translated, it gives CASSQKKPGLALDEQFF.

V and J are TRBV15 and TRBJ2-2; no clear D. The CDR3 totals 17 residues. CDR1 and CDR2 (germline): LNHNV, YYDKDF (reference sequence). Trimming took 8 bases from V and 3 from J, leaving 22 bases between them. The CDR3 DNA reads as TGTGCCACCCGAAACTCGTATGACGACGGATACACCGGGGAGCTGTTTTTT. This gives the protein CATRNSYDDGYTGELFF. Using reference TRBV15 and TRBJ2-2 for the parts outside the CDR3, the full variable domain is DAMVIQNPRYQVTQFGKPVTLSCSQTLNHNVMYWYQQKSSQAPKLLFHYYDKDFNNEADTPDNFQSRRPNTSFCFLDIRSPGLGDTAMYLCATRNSYDDGYTGELFFGEGSRLTVL.

This chain's CDR3 is CASSLRLATHYEQYF. CDR3 bases: TGTGCCAGCAGTTTAAGACTAGCGACCCATTACGAGCAGTACTTC. The rearrangement uses TRBV27 and TRBJ2-7; 8 bases agree with TRBD2. This CDR3 comprises 15 residues. With 2 bases clipped from V and 4 bases from J, the junction kept 7 bases outside the gene matches. Germline V lookup: CDR1 MNHEY, CDR2 SMNVEV (reference sequence).

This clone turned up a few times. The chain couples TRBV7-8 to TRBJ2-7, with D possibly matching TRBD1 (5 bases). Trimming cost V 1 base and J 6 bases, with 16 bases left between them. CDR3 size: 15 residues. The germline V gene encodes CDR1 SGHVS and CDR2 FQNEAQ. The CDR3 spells CASSLVAGFVGEQYF. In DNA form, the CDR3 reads TGTGCCAGCAGCTTAGTGGCAGGGTTCGTAGGCGAGCAGTACTTC.

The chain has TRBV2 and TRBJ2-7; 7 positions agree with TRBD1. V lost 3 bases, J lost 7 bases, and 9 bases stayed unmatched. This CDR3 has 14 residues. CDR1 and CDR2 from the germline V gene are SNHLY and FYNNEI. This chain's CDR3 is CASSEQTGLSEQYF. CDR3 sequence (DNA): TGTGCCAGCAGTGAGCAGACAGGGCTAAGTGAGCAGTACTTC.

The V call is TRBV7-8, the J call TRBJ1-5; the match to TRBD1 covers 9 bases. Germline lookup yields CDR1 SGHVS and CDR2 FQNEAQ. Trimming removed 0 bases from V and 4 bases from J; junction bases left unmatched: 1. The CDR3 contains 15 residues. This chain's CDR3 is CASSLAGQGNQPQHF. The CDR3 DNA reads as TGTGCCAGCAGCTTAGCGGGACAGGGTAATCAGCCCCAGCATTTT.

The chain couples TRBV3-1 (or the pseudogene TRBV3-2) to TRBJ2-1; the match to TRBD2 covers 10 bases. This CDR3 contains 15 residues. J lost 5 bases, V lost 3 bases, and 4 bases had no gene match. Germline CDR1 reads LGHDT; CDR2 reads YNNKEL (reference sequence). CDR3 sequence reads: CASSHSLAGDNEQFF. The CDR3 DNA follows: TGTGCCAGCAGCCACTCGCTAGCGGGGGACAATGAGCAGTTCTTC.

CDR3 residues: CASSLGGRNTIYF. DNA for the CDR3: TGTGCCAGCAGTTTAGGTGGGAGAAACACCATATATTTT. The chain joins TRBV12-3 or TRBV12-4 to TRBJ1-3; D is undetermined. CDR3 length: 13 amino acids. Trimming stripped 1 base from V and 5 bases from J, with 6 bases between.

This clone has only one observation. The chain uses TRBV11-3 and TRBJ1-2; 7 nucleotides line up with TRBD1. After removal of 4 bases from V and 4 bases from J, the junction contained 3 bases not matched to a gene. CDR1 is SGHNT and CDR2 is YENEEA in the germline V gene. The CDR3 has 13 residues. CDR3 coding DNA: TGTGCCAGCAGCTATTCAGGGGGCTATGGCTACACCTTC. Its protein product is CASSYSGGYGYTF.

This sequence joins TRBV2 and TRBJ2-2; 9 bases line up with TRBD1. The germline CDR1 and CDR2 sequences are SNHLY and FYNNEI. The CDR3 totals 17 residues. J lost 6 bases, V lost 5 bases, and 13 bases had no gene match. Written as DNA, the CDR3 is TGTGCCAGCAGTCGGGGGCACAGGGGGCGCTTTGCCGGGGAGCTGTTTTTT. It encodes CASSRGHRGRFAGELFF.

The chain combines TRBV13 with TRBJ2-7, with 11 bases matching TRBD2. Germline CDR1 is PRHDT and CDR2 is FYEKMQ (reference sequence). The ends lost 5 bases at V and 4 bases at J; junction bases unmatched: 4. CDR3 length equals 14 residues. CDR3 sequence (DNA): TGTGCCAGCAGCCCAGGGACTAGCGGATACGAGCAGTACTTC. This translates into CASSPGTSGYEQYF.

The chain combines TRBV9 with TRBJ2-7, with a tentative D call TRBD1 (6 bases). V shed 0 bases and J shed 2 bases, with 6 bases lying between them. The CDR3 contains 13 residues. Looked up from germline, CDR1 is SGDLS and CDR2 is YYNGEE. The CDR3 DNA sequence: TGTGCCAGCAGCGTAGAGGGGGCCTACGAGCAGTACTTC. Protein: CASSVEGAYEQYF.

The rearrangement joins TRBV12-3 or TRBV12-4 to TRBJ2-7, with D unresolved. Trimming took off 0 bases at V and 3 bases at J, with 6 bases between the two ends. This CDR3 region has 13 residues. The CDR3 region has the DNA TGTGCCAGCAGTTTAGCTGTCAACTACGAGCAGTACTTC. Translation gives CASSLAVNYEQYF.

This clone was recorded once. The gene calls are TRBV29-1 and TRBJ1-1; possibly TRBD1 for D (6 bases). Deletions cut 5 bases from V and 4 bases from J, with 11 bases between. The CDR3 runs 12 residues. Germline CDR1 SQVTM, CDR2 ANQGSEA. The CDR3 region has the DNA TGCAGCGTTTTTAGGGGGGTCACTGAAGCTTTCTTT. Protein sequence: CSVFRGVTEAFF.

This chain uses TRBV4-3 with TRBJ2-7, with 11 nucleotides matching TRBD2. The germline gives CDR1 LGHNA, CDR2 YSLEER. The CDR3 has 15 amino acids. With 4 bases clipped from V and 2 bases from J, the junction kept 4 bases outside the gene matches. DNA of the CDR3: TGCGCCAGCAGCCTCGGGACTAGCGGCACCTACGAGCAGTACTTC. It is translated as CASSLGTSGTYEQYF.

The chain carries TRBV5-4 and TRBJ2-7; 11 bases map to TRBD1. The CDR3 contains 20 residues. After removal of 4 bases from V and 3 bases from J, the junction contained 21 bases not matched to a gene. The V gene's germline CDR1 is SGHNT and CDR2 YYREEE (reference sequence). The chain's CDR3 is CASSPVPGTGGAGSRYEQYF. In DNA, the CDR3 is TGTGCCAGCAGCCCGGTTCCCGGGACAGGGGGGGCGGGTTCCCGCTACGAGCAGTACTTC.

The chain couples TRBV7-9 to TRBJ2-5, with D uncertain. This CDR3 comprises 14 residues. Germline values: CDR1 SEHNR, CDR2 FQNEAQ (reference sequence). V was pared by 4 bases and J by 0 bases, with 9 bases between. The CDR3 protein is CASSSLGNQETQYF. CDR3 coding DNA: TGTGCCAGCAGCTCTCTGGGGAACCAAGAGACCCAGTACTTC.

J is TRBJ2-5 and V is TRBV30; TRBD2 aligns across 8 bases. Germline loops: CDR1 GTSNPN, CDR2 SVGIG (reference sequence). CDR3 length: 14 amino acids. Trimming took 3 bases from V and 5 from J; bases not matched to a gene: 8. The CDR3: CAWRLAGISETQYF. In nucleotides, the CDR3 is TGTGCCTGGAGGTTAGCGGGAATCTCCGAGACCCAGTACTTC.

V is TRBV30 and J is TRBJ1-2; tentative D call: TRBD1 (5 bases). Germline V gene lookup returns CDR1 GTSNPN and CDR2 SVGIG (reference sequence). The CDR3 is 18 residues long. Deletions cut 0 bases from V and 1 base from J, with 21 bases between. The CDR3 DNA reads TGTGCCTGGAGTGTACGGGCGCTCCTTCAGGGATTTAACTATGGCTACACCTTC. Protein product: CAWSVRALLQGFNYGYTF.

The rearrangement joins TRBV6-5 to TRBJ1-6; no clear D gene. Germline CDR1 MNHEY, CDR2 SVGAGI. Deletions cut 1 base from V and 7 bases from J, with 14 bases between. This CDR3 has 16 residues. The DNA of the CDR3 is TGTGCCAGCAGTTACTTGTCCGGGGTCTTGAATTCACCCCTCCACTTT. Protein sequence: CASSYLSGVLNSPLHF.

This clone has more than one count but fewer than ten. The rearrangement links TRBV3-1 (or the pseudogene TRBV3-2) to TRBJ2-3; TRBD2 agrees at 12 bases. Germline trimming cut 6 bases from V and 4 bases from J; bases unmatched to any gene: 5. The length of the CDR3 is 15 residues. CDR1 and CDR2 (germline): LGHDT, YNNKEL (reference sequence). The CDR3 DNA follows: TGTGCCAGCAGGCTAGCGGGAGGGCTTGCAGATACGCAGTATTTT. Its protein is CASRLAGGLADTQYF.

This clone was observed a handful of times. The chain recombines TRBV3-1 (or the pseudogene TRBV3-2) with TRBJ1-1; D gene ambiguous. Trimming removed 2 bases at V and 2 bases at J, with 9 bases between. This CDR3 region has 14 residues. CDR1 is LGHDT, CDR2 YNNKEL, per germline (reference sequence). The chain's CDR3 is CASSQLNSNTEAFF. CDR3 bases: TGTGCCAGCAGCCAATTAAATTCTAACACTGAAGCTTTCTTT.